Given below is one T cell receptor (beta chain) in context. Its antigen is not identified. The germline V and J ends were trimmed by 6 bases and 1 base, with 6 bases remaining between them. Germline V gene sequence: CDR1 MDHEN, CDR2 SYDVKM. This CDR3 is 13 amino acids long. This sample is part of a study of cytomegalovirus exposure and HLA in healthy donors. Across the study: Prior work identified 120 million or so unique TCR beta sequences in about 179 million T cells.

Findings and caveats of the study: Links to common viral pathogens appeared, in a later analysis, for several of the most significant clusters. It was 160 or so TCR beta chains that were listed as cytomegalovirus-associated. Reports showed the classifier diagnosing cytomegalovirus status with high specificity and sensitivity.

The study ran its PCR with 60 Vbeta and 13 Jbeta primers. Sequenced by immunoSEQ multiplex PCR; TCRdb stores in-frame clones only, minus some. The table lists fewer than 130,000 clones, 60% to 80% of them singletons. The source is a man aged 50-59 years in good health and CMV-seropositive. Sequencing was carried out using PBMCs. The V and J genes are TRBV28 and TRBJ2-2; possible D gene TRBD2, 5 bases. The CDR3 coding sequence is TGTGCCAGCAGAGAGGGGAACACCGGGGAGCTGTTTTTT. This sequence encodes CASREGNTGELFF.